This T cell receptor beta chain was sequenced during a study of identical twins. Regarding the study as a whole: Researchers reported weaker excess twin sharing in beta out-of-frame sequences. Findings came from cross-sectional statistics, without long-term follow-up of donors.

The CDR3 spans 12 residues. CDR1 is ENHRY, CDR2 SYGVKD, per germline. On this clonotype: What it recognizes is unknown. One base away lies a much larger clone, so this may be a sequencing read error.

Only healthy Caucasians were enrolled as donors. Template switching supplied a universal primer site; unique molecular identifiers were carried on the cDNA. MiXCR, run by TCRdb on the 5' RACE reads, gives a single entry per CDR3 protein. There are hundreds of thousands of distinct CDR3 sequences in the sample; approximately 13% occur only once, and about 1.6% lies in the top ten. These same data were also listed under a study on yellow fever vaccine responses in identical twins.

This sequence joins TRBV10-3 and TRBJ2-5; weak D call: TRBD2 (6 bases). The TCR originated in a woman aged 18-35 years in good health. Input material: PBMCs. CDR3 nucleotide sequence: TGTGCCATCAGTGGGGCCCGGGAGACCCAGAACTTC. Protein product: CAISGARETQNF.